This passage covers 18 T cell receptor beta chains from one sample sequenced in a study of blood T cell repertoires in COVID-19. Repertoires were generated with immunoSEQ multiplex PCR, while TCRdb's copy carries only in-frame clones and drops some. This sample has about 100,000 clones; just under 85% occur once, and the top ten carry around an eighth. The sample consisted of peripheral blood. The receptors stem from a man in his fifties with active or convalescent COVID-19.

V gene TRBV2 combines with J gene TRBJ1-4; 7 bases agree with TRBD1. The CDR3 totals 14 residues. V trimming: 5 bases; J trimming: 4 bases; junction bases outside the gene matches: 4. CDR1 and CDR2 (germline): SNHLY, FYNNEI. DNA of the CDR3: TGTGCCAGCAGTTGGGACAGTAGTAATGAAAAACTGTTTTTT. Its translation is CASSWDSSNEKLFF.

This chain joins TRBV4-2 and TRBJ1-1; D gene uncertain. Germline CDR1 is LGHNA and CDR2 is YNFKEQ. Trimming removed 4 bases at V and 5 bases at J, with 8 bases between. The CDR3 contains 12 residues. CDR3 sequence: CASSRGITEAFF. The CDR3 region has the DNA TGTGCCAGCAGCCGCGGTATAACTGAAGCTTTCTTT.

For this clone: A read error may account for a junction end that differs from germline. The chain uses TRBV5-1 and TRBJ1-1; 7 bases match TRBD1. The CDR3 loop spans 11 amino acids. The germline V gene has CDR1 SGHRS and CDR2 YFSETQ. The CDR3 DNA is TGCGCCAGCAGCTTCGCTGGGACAGAAACTTTT. Protein sequence: CASSFAGTETF.

V and J are TRBV9 and TRBJ2-1, with 9 bases fitting TRBD1. The CDR3 is made up of 14 amino acids. V was clipped by 4 bases and J by 9 bases; unmatched bases: 8. Germline V gene sequence: CDR1 SGDLS, CDR2 YYNGEE. In nucleotides, the CDR3 is TGTGCCAGCAGCCCAAACACAGGGGGCAGTGAGCAGTTCTTC. This encodes CASSPNTGGSEQFF. Drawing the rest from reference TRBV9 and TRBJ2-1, the complete variable domain is DSGVTQTPKHLITATGQRVTLRCSPRSGDLSVYWYQQSLDQGLQFLIQYYNGEERAKGNILERFSAQQFPDLHSELNLSSLELGDSALYFCASSPNTGGSEQFFGPGTRLTVL.

The CDR3 reads CASTGGQKYGYTF. The CDR3 nucleotides read TGTGCCAGCACCGGCGGACAGAAATATGGCTACACCTTC. The chain uses TRBV2 and TRBJ1-2, with a tentative D call TRBD1 (6 bases). The ends were cut back, 7 bases at V and 5 bases at J, with 14 bases in the middle. The CDR3 runs 13 residues. Looked up from germline, CDR1 is SNHLY and CDR2 is FYNNEI.

The chain couples TRBV28 to TRBJ1-5; D is unresolved. The CDR3 loop spans 16 amino acids. V was shortened by 3 bases and J by 2 bases, with 14 bases between the two germline ends. Germline V lookup: CDR1 MDHEN, CDR2 SYDVKM. The CDR3 DNA follows: TGTGCCAGCAGTTTCTTGACTCTTCGAGGCAATCAGCCCCAGCATTTT. It is translated as CASSFLTLRGNQPQHF.

This clone occurred once. This chain connects TRBV5-6 to TRBJ2-4; D might be TRBD1 (5 bases). Trimming removed 2 bases at V and 6 bases at J, with 15 bases between. The CDR3 has 15 amino acids. Germline CDR1 SGHDT, CDR2 YYEEEE. The CDR3: CASSFGSTDTNIQYF. CDR3 nucleotides: TGTGCCAGCAGCTTCGGTAGCACGGACACAAACATTCAGTACTTC.

This chain links TRBV12-3 or TRBV12-4 with TRBJ2-2; D ambiguous. CDR3 length: 13 amino acids. The V end was cut by 3 bases, the J end by 6 bases, with 8 bases between. CDR3 DNA sequence: TGTGCCAGCAGTTTGGTATTAGCCGGGGAGCTGTTTTTT. Residues: CASSLVLAGELFF.

The V call is TRBV11-3, the J call TRBJ2-1; 16 nucleotides align to TRBD2. The V segment lost 0 bases and the J segment 10 bases; nucleotides outside the gene matches: 6. This CDR3 has 17 residues. Germline lookup yields CDR1 SGHNT and CDR2 YENEEA. The CDR3 nucleotides read TGTGCCAGCAGCTTAGAAGGGACTAGCGGGAGGGCCCCCGAGCAGTTCTTC. Residues: CASSLEGTSGRAPEQFF.

This rearrangement joins TRBV9 to TRBJ2-1; 13 nucleotides line up with TRBD2. This CDR3 spans 15 amino acids. V lost 4 bases to trimming and J lost 5 bases; unmatched junction nucleotides: 3. The germline CDR1 and CDR2 sequences are SGDLS and YYNGEE. CDR3 nucleotides: TGTGCCAGCAGCTTGGGACTAGCGGGGCACAATGAGCAGTTCTTC. Translation gives CASSLGLAGHNEQFF.

The chain employs TRBV24-1 and TRBJ2-7; TRBD1 matches at 10 bases. The ends lost 7 bases at V and 3 bases at J; junction bases unmatched: 8. The CDR3 totals 15 residues. The germline V gene encodes CDR1 KGHDR and CDR2 SFDVKD. CDR3 coding DNA: TGTGCCACCAGCGACCCGGGACAGGGGCACTACGAGCAGTACTTC. Translating it yields CATSDPGQGHYEQYF.

V usage is TRBV6-6 and J usage is TRBJ1-2, with D tentatively TRBD1 (6 bases). The CDR3 spans 14 residues. With 10 bases removed from V and 0 bases from J, the gap between germline ends came to 15 bases. CDR1 and CDR2 (germline): MNHNY, SVGAGI (reference sequence). The CDR3 protein is CATRRGIANYGYTF. The CDR3 DNA is TGTGCCACCAGAAGGGGGATAGCTAACTATGGCTACACCTTC.

This clone was recorded only once. V gene TRBV7-9 combines with J gene TRBJ1-1, with D perhaps matching TRBD1 (6 bases). The CDR3 sequence is 16 residues long. V shed 3 bases and J shed 0 bases, with 14 bases lying between them. CDR1 and CDR2 from the germline V gene are SEHNR and FQNEAQ (reference sequence). CDR3 sequence (DNA): TGTGCCAGCAGCTTCGACAGGTCGTTCATGAACACTGAAGCTTTCTTT. It yields the protein CASSFDRSFMNTEAFF.

The chain uses TRBV25-1 and TRBJ1-2; D is unresolved. Germline V CDR1 and CDR2: MGHDK, SYGVNS. The CDR3 is 11 residues long. V lost 3 bases and J 8 bases, leaving 7 bases between the germline ends. The CDR3 region has the DNA TGTGCCAGCAGTGACCTACAGGGCTACACCTTC. Translating gives CASSDLQGYTF.

The chain recombines TRBV19 with TRBJ2-1, with D tentatively TRBD2 (7 bases). The CDR3 length is 16 residues. CDR1 is LNHDA and CDR2 is SQIVND in the germline V gene (reference sequence). V lost 6 bases and J 3 bases, leaving 18 bases between the germline ends. CDR3 bases: TGTGCCAGTAGCCGGGGGGCGGGGGAGCGCTACAATGAGCAGTTCTTC. This codes for CASSRGAGERYNEQFF.

The V gene is TRBV5-1, the J gene TRBJ2-2; 11 positions match TRBD1. Germline V gene data show CDR1 as SGHRS and CDR2 as YFSETQ. The CDR3 loop spans 15 amino acids. Germline trimming cut 3 bases from V and 7 bases from J; bases unmatched to any gene: 5. CDR3 in DNA: TGCGCCAGCAGCTCCGGACAGGGGGCCAACGGGGAGCTGTTTTTT. This codes for CASSSGQGANGELFF.

This clone was found once. The chain carries TRBV10-3 and TRBJ2-2; a weak D match, TRBD1 (5 bases). Germline V gives CDR1 ENHRY, CDR2 SYGVKD. V gave up 3 bases and J gave up 4 bases, with 6 bases separating them. The CDR3 is 13 residues long. Here the CDR3 reads CAISDGATGELFF. The DNA of the CDR3 is TGTGCCATCAGTGATGGGGCCACCGGGGAGCTGTTTTTT.

The J gene is TRBJ2-2, the V gene TRBV19; D gene uncertain. Trimming pared 1 base from V and 2 bases from J, leaving 8 bases between. There are 15 residues in the CDR3. CDR1 and CDR2 (germline): LNHDA, SQIVND (reference sequence). The CDR3 loop reads CASSIVQLNTGELFF. As DNA, the CDR3 is TGTGCCAGTAGTATAGTGCAACTAAACACCGGGGAGCTGTTTTTT.